The rows below give T cell receptor beta chains drawn from one sample of a study of cytomegalovirus exposure and HLA in healthy donors. Method: immunoSEQ multiplex PCR; TCRdb's copy keeps in-frame clones and lacks some. The sample lists 90,000 to 150,000 clones; 75% to 80% were seen once. The specimen was PBMCs. The receptor source for this set is a woman in her 30s in good health and CMV-seropositive. Both conserved end residues are part of each CDR3. Fields, in order: J gene, clone size, D gene, V gene, CDR3 protein, CDR3 DNA. The D gene is left open where the match is weak. Not every row has a clone size; where given, it reads once, few, many or a size class.

>TRBJ2-2|NA|TRBD1|TRBV7-9
CASRGQANTGELFF
TGTGCCAGCAGGGGACAGGCGAACACCGGGGAGCTGTTTTTT
>TRBJ2-3|once|TRBD2|TRBV27
CASSPRGGRDTQYF
TGTGCCAGCAGTCCCCGGGGAGGGCGAGATACGCAGTATTTT
>TRBJ1-2|NA|TRBD1|TRBV19
CASSSRQGAGGYTF
TGTGCCAGTAGTTCACGACAGGGGGCGGGAGGCTACACCTTC
>TRBJ2-5|NA|TRBD2|TRBV18
CASSPKRGGQETQYF
TGTGCCAGCTCACCAAAGCGGGGAGGCCAAGAGACCCAGTACTTC
>TRBJ2-3|NA|TRBD2|TRBV2
CASRRLAGDSTDTQYF
TGTGCCAGCAGGCGACTAGCGGGGGATAGCACAGATACGCAGTATTTT
>TRBJ2-5|many|NA|TRBV5-4
CASSSASQGQETQYF
TGTGCCAGCAGCTCAGCCTCCCAGGGACAAGAGACCCAGTACTTC
>TRBJ2-2|once|TRBD2|TRBV5-4
CASSVTSGGAAGELFF
TGTGCCAGCAGCGTGACTAGCGGGGGGGCCGCCGGGGAGCTGTTTTTT
>TRBJ1-2|NA|NA|TRBV14
CASSQGHYYGYTF
TGTGCCAGCAGCCAAGGCCACTACTATGGCTACACCTTC
>TRBJ2-7|few|TRBD1|TRBV2
CASSNTGTEVDEQYF
TGTGCCAGCAGTAACACCGGGACAGAGGTCGACGAGCAGTACTTC
>TRBJ2-1|NA|NA|TRBV7-2
CASSTRDSRQFF
TGTGCCAGCAGCACTCGGGACTCTCGACAGTTCTTC
>TRBJ2-7|NA|TRBD2|TRBV7-2
CASSLALKRGYEQYF
TGTGCCAGCAGCTTAGCGCTGAAGCGGGGGTACGAGCAGTACTTC
>TRBJ2-7|NA|NA|TRBV7-6
CASSLGGPGEQYF
TGTGCCAGCAGCTTAGGAGGGCCTGGCGAGCAGTACTTC
>TRBJ1-5|NA|TRBD1|TRBV6-6
CASGDREPQHF
TGTGCCAGCGGGGACAGGGAGCCCCAGCATTTT
>TRBJ2-7|NA|TRBD2|TRBV7-2
CASSKLAGSYEQYF
TGTGCCAGCAGCAAACTAGCGGGGAGCTACGAGCAGTACTTC
>TRBJ2-7|NA|NA|TRBV5-5
CASSPTGGPSEQYF
TGTGCCAGCAGCCCTACGGGGGGCCCCAGCGAGCAGTACTTC
>TRBJ2-5|NA|NA|TRBV29-1
CSVGVGSETQYF
TGCAGCGTTGGTGTGGGGAGTGAGACCCAGTACTTC
>TRBJ1-1|NA|NA|TRBV29-1
CSVLLGVETEAFF
TGCAGCGTTTTGCTAGGGGTGGAGACTGAAGCTTTCTTT
>TRBJ2-5|NA|TRBD2|TRBV5-1
CASSPIAGKETQYF
TGCGCCAGCAGCCCGATAGCGGGTAAAGAGACCCAGTACTTC
>TRBJ1-6|NA|NA|TRBV6-5
CASISGGLHNSPLHF
TGTGCCAGCATCTCCGGGGGGCTACATAATTCACCCCTCCACTTT
>TRBJ2-7|NA|NA|TRBV27
CAAGQLNEQYF
TGTGCCGCTGGCCAGTTGAACGAGCAGTACTTC
>TRBJ1-1|NA|NA|TRBV5-1
CASSLDAGRTEAFF
TGCGCCAGCAGCTTGGATGCGGGGCGGACTGAAGCTTTCTTT
>TRBJ1-3|NA|NA|TRBV4-1
CASSQDPPGGYENTIYF
TGCGCCAGCAGCCAAGATCCCCCGGGAGGGTACGAAAACACCATATATTTT
>TRBJ2-3|few|NA|TRBV11-3
CASSPRLKANSTDTQYF
TGTGCCAGCAGCCCCCGACTTAAAGCAAACAGCACAGATACGCAGTATTTT
>TRBJ2-4|many|TRBD2|TRBV6-6
CASGAGPTMQQYF
TGTGCCAGCGGAGCGGGGCCCACTATGCAGCAGTACTTC
>TRBJ2-1|NA|NA|TRBV11-2
CASSLDPSSNEQFF
TGTGCCAGCAGCTTAGATCCAAGCTCCAATGAGCAGTTCTTC
>TRBJ2-5|once|NA|TRBV11-2
CASSESKTQYF
TGTGCCAGCAGCGAGTCTAAGACCCAGTACTTC
>TRBJ2-5|NA|NA|TRBV5-4
CASSTGGQETQYF
TGTGCCAGCAGCACCGGGGGCCAAGAGACCCAGTACTTC
>TRBJ1-5|NA|NA|TRBV19
CASSAYESNQPQHF
TGTGCCAGTAGTGCCTACGAAAGCAATCAGCCCCAGCATTTT